Following are 8 T cell receptor beta chains from one sample sequenced in a study of blood T cell repertoires in COVID-19. Clones were read by immunoSEQ multiplex PCR, and TCRdb kept only the in-frame ones, dropping some. The table includes 250,000 to 350,000 clones, around 90% detected once. Sequenced: PBMCs or T cells enriched from blood (not recorded which). The source of these receptors is a woman under 30 with acute COVID-19.

This sequence joins TRBV29-1 and TRBJ2-1; D ambiguous. The germline V gene has CDR1 SQVTM and CDR2 ANQGSEA. Trimming shortened V by 1 base and J by 2 bases, and 9 bases separated the two germline ends. The CDR3 covers 14 residues. The CDR3 sequence is CSVEGQVAYNEQFF. CDR3 coding DNA: TGCAGCGTTGAAGGGCAGGTGGCCTACAATGAGCAGTTCTTC.

The CDR3 nucleotides are TGTGCCAGCAGAGAGGAACCTCGACAGGGCCGAACTGAAGCTTTCTTT. Translated: CASREEPRQGRTEAFF. V usage is TRBV2 and J usage is TRBJ1-1, with 7 bases fitting TRBD1. Trimming at V came to 6 bases and at J to 5 bases, leaving 15 bases not matched to a gene. From germline, CDR1 is SNHLY and CDR2 FYNNEI. The CDR3 is made up of 16 amino acids. Variable domain in full (rest from reference TRBV2 and TRBJ1-1): EPEVTQTPSHQVTQMGQEVILRCVPISNHLYFYWYRQILGQKVEFLVSFYNNEISEKSEIFDDQFSVERPDGSNFTLKIRSTKLEDSAMYFCASREEPRQGRTEAFFGQGTRLTVV.

The chain employs TRBV28 and TRBJ2-7; D perhaps matches TRBD1 (5 bases). The V and J ends lost 6 bases and 2 bases respectively, with 11 bases between them. This CDR3 has 13 amino acids. The germline V gene encodes CDR1 MDHEN and CDR2 SYDVKM. For the CDR3, the DNA is TGTGCCAGCAGGCGACAGCCTCCCTACGAGCAGTACTTC. Translation gives CASRRQPPYEQYF. Full variable domain (remainder filled in from reference TRBV28 and TRBJ2-7): DVKVTQSSRYLVKRTGEKVFLECVQDMDHENMFWYRQDPGLGLRLIYFSYDVKMKEKGDIPEGYSVSREKKERFSLILESASTNQTSMYLCASRRQPPYEQYFGPGTRLTVT.

The V and J genes are TRBV9 and TRBJ1-6; D is perhaps TRBD1 (5 bases). This CDR3 region has 14 residues. V was cut by 0 bases and J by 4 bases, with 5 bases left in between. Germline CDR1 reads SGDLS; CDR2 reads YYNGEE. CDR3 in DNA: TGTGCCAGCAGCGTAGGACAGTATAATTCACCCCTCCACTTT. Encoded protein: CASSVGQYNSPLHF. Complete variable domain (other parts from reference TRBV9 and TRBJ1-6): DSGVTQTPKHLITATGQRVTLRCSPRSGDLSVYWYQQSLDQGLQFLIQYYNGEERAKGNILERFSAQQFPDLHSELNLSSLELGDSALYFCASSVGQYNSPLHFGNGTRLTVT.

The chain joins TRBV5-1 to TRBJ2-1, with D possibly being TRBD2 (6 bases). Germline CDR1 is SGHRS and CDR2 is YFSETQ. CDR3 length: 13 residues. Trimming removed 4 bases from V and 6 bases from J, with 11 bases in between. CDR3 protein: CASSGRGGNEQFF. The CDR3 DNA reads as TGCGCCAGCAGCGGACGGGGAGGCAATGAGCAGTTCTTC.

This sequence joins TRBV28 and TRBJ2-7; D gene ambiguous. Germline V gene data show CDR1 as MDHEN and CDR2 as SYDVKM. The CDR3 contains 14 residues. The V and J ends lost 3 bases and 2 bases respectively, with 11 bases between them. CDR3 DNA: TGTGCCAGCAGTTTCCAGACTGATGCCTACGAGCAGTACTTC. This sequence encodes CASSFQTDAYEQYF.

The V gene is TRBV5-4, the J gene TRBJ2-1, with D possibly TRBD2 on 5 matching bases. V was pared by 1 base and J by 8 bases, with 10 bases between. The germline gives CDR1 SGHNT, CDR2 YYREEE (reference sequence). This CDR3 spans 13 amino acids. The DNA of the CDR3 is TGTGCCAGCAGCTTGTGGACCGGGGATGAGCAGTTCTTC. Protein: CASSLWTGDEQFF.

The chain couples TRBV19 to TRBJ1-2, with 7 bases aligning to TRBD1. Germline V gene sequence: CDR1 LNHDA, CDR2 SQIVND (reference sequence). Trimming took 5 bases from V and 9 from J; bases not matched to a gene: 9. This CDR3 spans 13 amino acids. CDR3 sequence: CASSGGLRGSYTF. The CDR3 nucleotides read TGTGCCAGTAGTGGCGGGCTCAGGGGGAGCTACACCTTC.